One sample yielded the 21 T cell receptor beta chains listed below, sequenced in a study of long-term antiretroviral therapy in people with HIV. Running of the v3.0 immunoSEQ assay took place at survey level. This table comes from immunoSEQ multiplex PCR, and its TCRdb copy is limited to in-frame clones, with some not included. The sample has around 29,000 clones; roughly 85% are singletons. The sequencing here drew on unsorted PBMCs, taken 1.1 years after starting antiretroviral therapy. These receptors originate from a man younger than 35 with HIV.

The chain uses TRBV5-4 and TRBJ1-2, with TRBD1 identical over 9 bases. This CDR3 region has 15 residues. Trimming cost V 0 bases and J 2 bases; bases outside gene matches: 2. The germline CDR1 and CDR2 sequences are SGHNT and YYREEE (reference sequence). CDR3 DNA sequence: TGTGCCAGCAGCTTGGAGGACAGGGGCAACTATGGCTACACCTTC. As protein: CASSLEDRGNYGYTF.

The V call is TRBV4-1, the J call TRBJ2-7; 8 bases line up with TRBD2. Germline CDR1 is MGHRA and CDR2 is YSYEKL. The CDR3 covers 15 residues. V was pared by 4 bases and J by 0 bases, with 5 bases of the junction left unmatched. The CDR3 is CASSLSGSLSYEQYF. As DNA, the CDR3 is TGCGCCAGCAGCCTCAGCGGGAGTCTCTCCTACGAGCAGTACTTC.

The chain links TRBV7-2 to TRBJ1-5, with D uncertain. Between the trimmed V and J ends, which lost 0 bases and 9 bases, there was a span of 9 bases. The CDR3 is 13 residues long. CDR1 SGHTA and CDR2 FQGNSA come from the germline V gene. Here the CDR3 DNA reads TGTGCCAGCAGCTTAGCGAAATTTCGGCCCCAGCATTTT. Amino acid sequence: CASSLAKFRPQHF.

This chain connects TRBV7-8 to TRBJ2-7; D remains unclear. Trimming left V 7 bases short and J 1 base short, with 17 bases between. Looked up from germline, CDR1 is SGHVS and CDR2 is FQNEAQ. The CDR3 is 15 amino acids. The CDR3 nucleotides are TGTGCCAGCACCAACACGCCTGGATTTTCCTACGAGCAGTACTTC. It is translated as CASTNTPGFSYEQYF.

The chain carries TRBV6-1 and TRBJ2-5; the D gene is possibly TRBD2 (5 bases). The germline V and J ends were trimmed by 0 bases and 1 base, with 6 bases remaining between them. CDR3 length equals 14 residues. Germline CDR1 is MNHNS and CDR2 is SASEGT. CDR3 loop: CASSEAGAQETQYF. In nucleotides, the CDR3 is TGTGCCAGCAGTGAAGCGGGAGCCCAAGAGACCCAGTACTTC.

The chain combines TRBV27 with TRBJ2-7, with a possible D match to TRBD1 (6 bases). The CDR3 extends over 13 amino acids. CDR1 is MNHEY and CDR2 is SMNVEV in the germline V gene (reference sequence). The V end was cut by 6 bases, the J end by 4 bases, with 13 bases between. CDR3 coding DNA: TGTGCCAGCAGACCGGACAGATTATACGAGCAGTACTTC. This gives the protein CASRPDRLYEQYF.

The chain recombines TRBV11-2 with TRBJ1-5; no clear D. This CDR3 has 13 residues. Germline CDR1 SGHAT, CDR2 FQNNGV. Trimming removed 2 bases at V and 3 bases at J, with 5 bases between. CDR3 in DNA: TGTGCCAGCAGCTTATCGGTCAATCAGCCCCAGCATTTT. Translating it yields CASSLSVNQPQHF.

The chain recombines TRBV6-6 with TRBJ1-2, with 12 bases that match TRBD1. This CDR3 is 16 amino acids long. Germline CDR1 is MNHNY and CDR2 is SVGAGI (reference sequence). V was pared by 4 bases and J by 4 bases, with 7 bases of the junction left unmatched. CDR3 sequence reads: CASSSPGTGGTYGYTF. In DNA, the CDR3 is TGTGCCAGCAGTTCCCCCGGGACAGGGGGCACCTATGGCTACACCTTC.

The rearrangement uses TRBV11-2 and TRBJ1-2, with D perhaps matching TRBD1 (5 bases). Looked up from germline, CDR1 is SGHAT and CDR2 is FQNNGV. This CDR3 is built from 14 residues. Trimming pared 10 bases from V and 1 base from J, leaving 16 bases between. The CDR3 nucleotides are TGTGCCATCACGACCATAAGGGGTAACTATGGCTACACCTTC. It specifies CAITTIRGNYGYTF. The entire variable domain, with the rest obtained from reference TRBV11-2 and TRBJ1-2, is as follows: EAGVAQSPRYKIIEKRQSVAFWCNPISGHATLYWYQQILGQGPKLLIQFQNNGVVDDSQLPKDRFSAERLKGVDSTLKIQPAKLEDSAVYLCAITTIRGNYGYTFGSGTRLTVV.

The V gene is TRBV19, the J gene TRBJ2-5; the D is unclear. The ends were cut back, 4 bases at V and 1 base at J, with 4 bases in the middle. This CDR3 spans 12 amino acids. Germline V CDR1 and CDR2: LNHDA, SQIVND (reference sequence). The CDR3 coding sequence is TGTGCCAGTAGTAGTTTCCAAGAGACCCAGTACTTC. Amino acids: CASSSFQETQYF.

The rearrangement uses TRBV5-6 and TRBJ1-2; a weak D match, TRBD1 (5 bases). Deletions cut 0 bases from V and 8 bases from J, with 17 bases between. The CDR3 has 15 residues. Germline assignment: CDR1 SGHDT and CDR2 YYEEEE. Here the CDR3 reads CASSLGLGTPTGYTF. The CDR3 DNA reads TGTGCCAGCAGCTTGGGGCTAGGGACGCCGACGGGCTACACCTTC.

The rearrangement uses TRBV30 and TRBJ2-7; unclear D gene. This CDR3 is 12 amino acids long. The germline gives CDR1 GTSNPN, CDR2 SVGIG (reference sequence). The V end lost 2 bases, the J end lost 4 bases, and 9 bases lay between the germline ends. The CDR3 sequence is CAWSRDVYEQYF. CDR3 sequence (DNA): TGTGCCTGGAGTAGAGACGTATACGAGCAGTACTTC.

The chain has TRBV9 and TRBJ2-1; TRBD2 agrees at 10 bases. Germline V gives CDR1 SGDLS, CDR2 YYNGEE. V lost 2 bases to trimming and J lost 5 bases; unmatched junction nucleotides: 4. This CDR3 region has 15 residues. The chain's CDR3 is CASSVTSGYNNEQFF. CDR3 nucleotide sequence: TGTGCCAGCAGCGTGACTAGCGGGTATAACAATGAGCAGTTCTTC.

The chain employs TRBV5-1 and TRBJ2-3; no reliable D call. This CDR3 spans 14 amino acids. Trimming left V 0 bases short and J 0 bases short, with 5 bases between. Germline lookup yields CDR1 SGHRS and CDR2 YFSETQ. The CDR3 is CASSLGPSTDTQYF. The CDR3 DNA follows: TGCGCCAGCAGCTTGGGCCCCAGCACAGATACGCAGTATTTT. The whole variable domain, remainder taken from reference TRBV5-1 and TRBJ2-3, is KAGVTQTPRYLIKTRGQQVTLSCSPISGHRSVSWYQQTPGQGLQFLFEYFSETQRNKGNFPGRFSGRQFSNSRSEMNVSTLELGDSALYLCASSLGPSTDTQYFGPGTRLTVL.

This chain links TRBV5-5 with TRBJ1-1, with TRBD1 as a possible D gene (6 bases). Germline V gene sequence: CDR1 SGHKS, CDR2 YYEKEE (reference sequence). Trimming took 4 bases from V and 0 from J, leaving 13 bases between them. The CDR3 has 15 amino acids. The CDR3 sequence: CASSRPQGMNTEAFF. CDR3 coding DNA: TGTGCCAGCAGCCGTCCACAGGGAATGAACACTGAAGCTTTCTTT.

This chain joins TRBV27 and TRBJ2-1; D unclear. V lost 8 bases and J 6 bases, leaving 20 bases between the germline ends. The CDR3 is made up of 15 amino acids. Looked up from germline, CDR1 is MNHEY and CDR2 is SMNVEV (reference sequence). CDR3 in amino acids: CASGLLNPNFNEQFF. The CDR3 DNA sequence: TGTGCCAGCGGCCTTTTAAACCCCAATTTCAATGAGCAGTTCTTC.

The rearrangement links TRBV6-5 to TRBJ2-7; D unclear. Looked up from germline, CDR1 is MNHEY and CDR2 is SVGAGI. CDR3 length: 13 residues. Trimming pared 4 bases from V and 0 bases from J, leaving 7 bases between. CDR3 nucleotide sequence: TGTGCCAGCAGTTTCTATCTCTCCTACGAGCAGTACTTC. Protein product: CASSFYLSYEQYF.

This clone has only a few counts. The chain couples TRBV27 to TRBJ1-5; D not resolved. V gave up 1 base and J gave up 4 bases, with 14 bases separating them. CDR1 MNHEY and CDR2 SMNVEV come from the germline V gene (reference sequence). CDR3 length equals 16 residues. CDR3 in amino acids: CASSLFGGGVNQPQHF. CDR3 coding DNA: TGTGCCAGCAGTTTATTCGGCGGCGGTGTGAATCAGCCCCAGCATTTT.

The V and J genes are TRBV5-1 and TRBJ2-7; D unresolved. This CDR3 is 15 amino acids long. Trimming took off 0 bases at V and 0 bases at J, with 10 bases between the two ends. Germline V lookup: CDR1 SGHRS, CDR2 YFSETQ. The CDR3 protein is CASSLEGHSSYEQYF. The DNA for the CDR3 is TGCGCCAGCAGCTTGGAAGGCCATAGCTCCTACGAGCAGTACTTC.

V and J are TRBV7-9 and TRBJ2-3; 7 bases map to TRBD1. J gave up 2 bases and V 5 bases, and 10 bases lay outside the gene matches. The CDR3 consists of 16 residues. From germline, CDR1 is SEHNR and CDR2 FQNEAQ (reference sequence). In nucleotides, the CDR3 is TGTGCCAGCAGCCCGTGGCCGGGACAGAACACAGATACGCAGTATTTT. Translated, it gives CASSPWPGQNTDTQYF. Full variable domain (outside the CDR3, taken from reference TRBV7-9 and TRBJ2-3): DTGVSQNPRHKITKRGQNVTFRCDPISEHNRLYWYRQTLGQGPEFLTYFQNEAQLEKSRLLSDRFSAERPKGSFSTLEIQRTEQGDSAMYLCASSPWPGQNTDTQYFGPGTRLTVL.

In its sample, this clone was seen once. V and J are TRBV7-2 and TRBJ1-4, with TRBD1 as a possible D gene (6 bases). Germline V gene data show CDR1 as SGHTA and CDR2 as FQGNSA. CDR3 size: 15 residues. Trimming cost V 3 bases and J 2 bases, with 10 bases left between them. CDR3 amino acids: CASSLSGATNEKLFF. The CDR3 DNA reads as TGTGCCAGCAGCTTGTCAGGGGCCACTAATGAAAAACTGTTTTTT. The full variable domain, completed using reference TRBV7-2 and TRBJ1-4, is GAGVSQSPSNKVTEKGKDVELRCDPISGHTALYWYRQSLGQGLEFLIYFQGNSAPDKSGLPSDRFSAERTGGSVSTLTIQRTQQEDSAVYLCASSLSGATNEKLFFGSGTQLSVL.